A single sample is the source of the 26 T cell receptor beta chains below, sequenced in a study of blood T cells in healthy people across ages (dated by TCRdb to between 2015 and 2016). To prepare the library, 5' RACE was applied. The sequencing machine was an Illumina HiSeq 2500. A second PCR of about 7 to 12 cycles was run with a J-beta primer mix and a sample-barcoded 5' primer. Clones were called with MiXCR by TCRdb after fastp trimmed the public reads at Q25, and only in-frame beta chains were retained. Each CDR3 protein appears once, grouped with its most common genes and DNA. This sample has about 1.4 million distinct CDR3 sequences in its table, and approximately 59% of those were observed once. The ten largest clones take up 5.5% to 8% of the sample. Input material: blood. These receptors originate from a man aged 18 to 30 in good health.

The V gene is TRBV4-1, the J gene TRBJ1-2; the D is unclear. Germline V gene data show CDR1 as MGHRA and CDR2 as YSYEKL. The CDR3 consists of 18 residues. The V gene lost 1 base and the J gene lost 4 bases, with 22 bases spanning the gap. The CDR3 DNA sequence: TGCGCCAGCAGCCAAGCTCTCTGGAGGTCGGATGAGCCCTATGGCTACACCTTC. Its protein is CASSQALWRSDEPYGYTF.

This clonotype has ten or more counts. The chain uses TRBV6-2 or TRBV6-3 and TRBJ2-7; D call uncertain. The CDR3 runs 10 residues. The V gene's germline CDR1 is MNHEY and CDR2 SVGEGT. Trimming pared 6 bases from V and 3 bases from J, leaving 3 bases between. The DNA of the CDR3 is TGTGCCAGCAGGGACTACGAGCAGTACTTC. Residues: CASRDYEQYF.

This clonotype was counted only a few times. The chain is built from TRBV4-3 and TRBJ2-3; either TRBD1 or TRBD2 may fit D (5 bases each). CDR3 length equals 15 residues. Germline V gene sequence: CDR1 LGHNA, CDR2 YSLEER. Between the trimmed V and J ends, which lost 2 bases and 2 bases, there was a span of 11 bases. The CDR3 nucleotides read TGCGCCAGCAGCCAATGGGACGGCTACACAGATACGCAGTATTTT. It yields the protein CASSQWDGYTDTQYF.

This clonotype has only a few counts. The chain carries TRBV28 and TRBJ2-5; D possibly corresponds to TRBD1 (6 bases). The CDR3 loop spans 16 amino acids. Germline-derived CDR1 and CDR2 are MDHEN and SYDVKM. V dropped 3 bases and J dropped 2 bases, with 16 bases sitting between them. Here the CDR3 reads CASSFSYRVLQETQYF. The DNA of the CDR3 is TGTGCCAGCAGTTTTAGTTACAGGGTACTTCAAGAGACCCAGTACTTC.

This clonotype turned up a few times. The chain couples TRBV7-9 to TRBJ2-7; TRBD2 is a possible D gene (8 bases). This CDR3 spans 15 amino acids. V was trimmed by 4 bases and J by 7 bases, leaving 20 bases between them. Germline assignment: CDR1 SEHNR and CDR2 FQNEAQ (reference sequence). The CDR3 bases are TGTGCCAGCAGCTACGTCGACAGGGTAGCGGGGGAGCAGTACTTC. Its protein product is CASSYVDRVAGEQYF.

This chain uses TRBV29-1 with TRBJ2-1; maybe TRBD2 (6 bases). Germline CDR1 reads SQVTM; CDR2 reads ANQGSEA. The CDR3 consists of 15 residues. V was clipped by 2 bases and J by 0 bases, with 11 bases between them. The CDR3: CSVERDWSSYNEQFF. For the CDR3, the DNA is TGCAGCGTTGAACGGGACTGGAGCTCCTACAATGAGCAGTTCTTC.

The V gene is TRBV27, the J gene TRBJ1-6; 10 bases line up with TRBD1. This CDR3 region has 15 residues. Unmatched junction bases numbered 6, after V lost 6 bases and J lost 7 bases. Germline V CDR1 and CDR2: MNHEY, SMNVEV (reference sequence). Here the CDR3 reads CASSGGQGTNSPLHF. CDR3 DNA sequence: TGTGCCAGCAGCGGGGGACAGGGGACAAATTCACCCCTCCACTTT.

The genes are TRBV10-3 and TRBJ2-7, with D perhaps matching TRBD2 (6 bases). The CDR3 consists of 15 residues. V shed 5 bases and J shed 0 bases, with 14 bases lying between them. Per the germline V gene, CDR1 is ENHRY and CDR2 is SYGVKD. CDR3 DNA: TGTGCCATCAGTCTTGGGCCCGGGAGCTCCTACGAGCAGTACTTC. Residues: CAISLGPGSSYEQYF.

The chain joins TRBV27 to TRBJ2-3; the D is unclear. Trimming removed 4 bases from V and 6 bases from J, with 14 bases in between. The CDR3 runs 14 residues. CDR1 is MNHEY, CDR2 SMNVEV, per germline (reference sequence). CDR3 nucleotide sequence: TGTGCCAGCAGTTCTACGCCCGTTGCGGATACGCAGTATTTT. Encoded protein: CASSSTPVADTQYF.

The CDR3 coding sequence is TGTGCCAGCAGCTCAGGGTTAGCGGGGGGGCGGGGAGATACGCAGTATTTT. Encoded protein: CASSSGLAGGRGDTQYF. V gene TRBV5-4 combines with J gene TRBJ2-3, with TRBD2 identical over 11 bases. This CDR3 region has 17 residues. Trimming took 3 bases from V and 5 from J; bases not matched to a gene: 11. Germline CDR1 is SGHNT and CDR2 is YYREEE (reference sequence).

The genes are TRBV7-9 and TRBJ1-1, with D hard to call. Trimming shortened V by 4 bases and J by 1 base, and 10 bases separated the two germline ends. Germline V gene sequence: CDR1 SEHNR, CDR2 FQNEAQ (reference sequence). The CDR3 consists of 14 residues. The CDR3 DNA reads as TGTGCCAGCAGCTCCGCAATGAGGAACACTGAAGCTTTCTTT. Its translation: CASSSAMRNTEAFF.

This clonotype was recorded a few times. This chain uses TRBV5-5 with TRBJ2-7; no firm D call. The germline V gene encodes CDR1 SGHKS and CDR2 YYEKEE (reference sequence). Trimming shortened V by 3 bases and J by 6 bases, and 7 bases separated the two germline ends. The CDR3 sequence is 11 residues long. The chain's CDR3 is CASSSVSEQYF. CDR3 nucleotides: TGTGCCAGCAGCTCGGTAAGCGAGCAGTACTTC.

This clonotype was counted between two and nine times. The chain joins TRBV13 to TRBJ2-3; tentatively, D is TRBD1 (6 bases). Trimming removed 3 bases from V and 0 bases from J, with 10 bases in between. CDR3 length: 15 residues. Germline V gene sequence: CDR1 PRHDT, CDR2 FYEKMQ (reference sequence). CDR3 in amino acids: CASSLDSLSTDTQYF. The DNA for the CDR3 is TGTGCCAGCAGCTTGGACAGCCTGAGCACAGATACGCAGTATTTT. Complete variable domain (other parts from reference TRBV13 and TRBJ2-3): AAGVIQSPRHLIKEKRETATLKCYPIPRHDTVYWYQQGPGQDPQFLISFYEKMQSDKGSIPDRFSAQQFSDYHSELNMSSLELGDSALYFCASSLDSLSTDTQYFGPGTRLTVL.

The chain has TRBV6-5 and TRBJ2-1; the D gene is possibly TRBD2 (5 bases). Trimming shortened V by 5 bases and J by 5 bases, and 13 bases separated the two germline ends. This CDR3 has 14 residues. The germline V gene has CDR1 MNHEY and CDR2 SVGAGI. The CDR3: CASSRRGLNNEQFF. The CDR3 coding sequence is TGTGCCAGCAGTCGCAGAGGGTTGAACAATGAGCAGTTCTTC.

This clonotype was observed a single time. V gene TRBV5-6 combines with J gene TRBJ2-3; the D gene is possibly TRBD1 (6 bases). From germline, CDR1 is SGHDT and CDR2 YYEEEE. The CDR3 spans 13 residues. Trimming left V 4 bases short and J 10 bases short, with 16 bases between. Written as DNA, the CDR3 is TGTGCCAGCAGCCAACAACCGACAGGAGCGCAGTATTTT. Encoded protein: CASSQQPTGAQYF.

The chain couples TRBV5-1 to TRBJ1-1; D may be TRBD1 (6 bases). V gave up 5 bases and J gave up 1 base, with 15 bases separating them. CDR3 length: 15 amino acids. From germline, CDR1 is SGHRS and CDR2 YFSETQ. The DNA for the CDR3 is TGCGCCAGCAGGACTACATCAGGGGAGAACACTGAAGCTTTCTTT. Encoded protein: CASRTTSGENTEAFF. The whole variable domain, filled in from reference TRBV5-1 and TRBJ1-1, reads KAGVTQTPRYLIKTRGQQVTLSCSPISGHRSVSWYQQTPGQGLQFLFEYFSETQRNKGNFPGRFSGRQFSNSRSEMNVSTLELGDSALYLCASRTTSGENTEAFFGQGTRLTVV.

The V gene is TRBV7-2, the J gene TRBJ2-7, with D unresolved. Germline loops: CDR1 SGHTA, CDR2 FQGNSA. This CDR3 is 14 amino acids long. V lost 3 bases to trimming and J lost 0 bases, with 9 bases between them. The CDR3 sequence is CASSFPWASYEQYF. The CDR3 DNA reads TGTGCCAGCAGCTTCCCCTGGGCCTCCTACGAGCAGTACTTC.

The chain employs TRBV10-2 and TRBJ2-6; D possibly corresponds to TRBD1 (6 bases). Germline V lookup: CDR1 WSHSY, CDR2 SAAADI. The CDR3 is 16 residues long. The V and J ends lost 8 bases and 0 bases respectively, with 14 bases between them. This CDR3 reads CASVEGDNSGANVLTF. As DNA, the CDR3 is TGCGCCAGCGTAGAGGGGGACAACTCTGGGGCCAACGTCCTGACTTTC.

This chain joins TRBV12-3 or TRBV12-4 and TRBJ2-2, with 8 nucleotides matching TRBD1. The trim removed 3 bases at V and 3 bases at J, leaving 9 bases unmatched. The CDR3 covers 17 residues. The CDR3 spells CASSFLRGRKDTGELFF. The DNA of the CDR3 is TGTGCCAGCAGTTTCCTCAGGGGGCGAAAAGACACCGGGGAGCTGTTTTTT.

The chain uses TRBV7-2 and TRBJ2-1; D is possibly TRBD2 (6 bases). Trimming pared 0 bases from V and 9 bases from J, leaving 12 bases between. The CDR3 runs 14 residues. Germline V lookup: CDR1 SGHTA, CDR2 FQGNSA. CDR3 in amino acids: CASSLASASVEQFF. The CDR3 DNA reads TGTGCCAGCAGCTTAGCTTCGGCTAGCGTTGAGCAGTTCTTC. Complete variable domain (other parts from reference TRBV7-2 and TRBJ2-1): GAGVSQSPSNKVTEKGKDVELRCDPISGHTALYWYRQSLGQGLEFLIYFQGNSAPDKSGLPSDRFSAERTGGSVSTLTIQRTQQEDSAVYLCASSLASASVEQFFGPGTRLTVL.

The chain recombines TRBV29-1 with TRBJ1-3; the D is unclear. The germline CDR1 and CDR2 sequences are SQVTM and ANQGSEA. V was pared by 4 bases and J by 4 bases, with 11 bases between. The CDR3 loop spans 13 amino acids. CDR3 in amino acids: CSVVRGSGNTIYF. The CDR3 region has the DNA TGCAGCGTTGTTCGGGGTTCAGGAAACACCATATATTTT.

The gene calls are TRBV4-2 and TRBJ2-1; 16 nucleotides align to TRBD2. Looked up from germline, CDR1 is LGHNA and CDR2 is YNFKEQ. The CDR3 length is 21 residues. V lost 1 base and J lost 4; bases outside the gene matches: 13. The CDR3 protein is CASSQVPGTSGRARGYNEQFF. The CDR3 DNA is TGTGCCAGCAGCCAAGTGCCCGGGACTAGCGGGAGGGCCCGGGGGTACAATGAGCAGTTCTTC.

The rearrangement joins TRBV20-1 to TRBJ2-7, with TRBD2 identical over 8 bases. V was pared by 2 bases and J by 2 bases, with 11 bases of the junction left unmatched. CDR3 length equals 16 residues. Germline lookup yields CDR1 DFQATT and CDR2 SNEGSKA (reference sequence). CDR3 DNA sequence: TGCAGTGCTAGACCCACTAGACTAGCGACGACCTACGAGCAGTACTTC. Translated, it gives CSARPTRLATTYEQYF.

Only a few counts were recorded for this clonotype. The rearrangement links TRBV27 to TRBJ1-2; perhaps TRBD1 as D (6 bases). V was shortened by 5 bases and J by 4 bases, with 17 bases between the two germline ends. From germline, CDR1 is MNHEY and CDR2 SMNVEV (reference sequence). CDR3 length equals 15 residues. In DNA form, the CDR3 reads TGTGCCAGCAGTCGGGGGGGGCAGACCGGCTATGGCTACACCTTC. It codes for CASSRGGQTGYGYTF.

The genes are TRBV7-9 and TRBJ1-4; TRBD1 aligns across 7 bases. With V trimmed by 1 base and J by 5 bases, 10 bases remained unmatched. The germline V gene has CDR1 SEHNR and CDR2 FQNEAQ (reference sequence). This CDR3 is built from 17 residues. The CDR3 protein is CASSLGVSDRFNEKLFF. CDR3 nucleotide sequence: TGTGCCAGCAGCTTAGGGGTCTCGGACAGGTTCAATGAAAAACTGTTTTTT.

This clonotype showed up just once. The rearrangement uses TRBV20-1 and TRBJ2-7; D is possibly TRBD1 or TRBD2 (5 bases each). The CDR3 sequence is 15 residues long. CDR1 is DFQATT and CDR2 is SNEGSKA in the germline V gene (reference sequence). Trimming removed 6 bases at V and 1 base at J, with 19 bases between. CDR3 in amino acids: CSAQPGAPKSYEQYF. The CDR3, as DNA: TGCAGTGCACAACCCGGGGCCCCCAAGTCCTACGAGCAGTACTTC.